This passage covers 5 T cell receptor beta chains from one sample sequenced in a study of post-analysis software for immune sequencing data. Every TCR beta cDNA library bore unique molecular identifiers. TCRdb called the PCR reads again in MiXCR, with one record for every CDR3 protein. This table has around 770,000 distinct CDR3 sequences, 40% to 55% appearing once. Study outcomes and limitations: About five TRBV segments were more frequent in patients than controls; TRBV5-6, TRBV5-1 and TRBV20-1 belonged to this group.

No cognate antigen is known for these TCRs. Material for sequencing was blood. These receptors were collected from a girl aged 10 to 17 with multiple sclerosis.

This rearrangement joins TRBV12-3 or TRBV12-4 to TRBJ2-5; 7 nucleotides agree with TRBD1. Matching the DNA end better, TRBJ2-7 makes the J call doubtful. This CDR3 is built from 14 residues. The CDR3 spells CASSRRQGGYEQYF. The CDR3, as DNA: TGTGCCAGCAGCCGCAGACAGGGTGGTTACGAGCAGTACTTC.

The genes are TRBV20-1 and TRBJ1-6, with 7 bases lining up with TRBD1. Looked up from germline, CDR1 is DFQATT and CDR2 is SNEGSKA (reference sequence). The junction had 6 bases not matched to a gene; V was cut back by 2 bases and J by 5 bases. This CDR3 contains 15 residues. DNA for the CDR3: TGCAGTGCTAGAAGACAGGGTCCCGATAATTCACCCCTCCACTTT. Translating it yields CSARRQGPDNSPLHF.

CDR3 in DNA: TGTGCCAGCAGCACGGGGACAGGGGGTTATAAGACCCAGTACTTC. Translating gives CASSTGTGGYKTQYF. The genes are TRBV5-6 and TRBJ2-5; TRBD1 aligns across 11 bases. The germline gives CDR1 SGHDT, CDR2 YYEEEE. With V trimmed by 4 bases and J by 6 bases, 8 bases remained unmatched. The length of the CDR3 is 15 residues.

The rearrangement joins TRBV5-1 to TRBJ2-1; 10 bases fit TRBD2. With 1 base clipped from V and 5 bases from J, the junction kept 9 bases outside the gene matches. The CDR3 length is 17 residues. Germline CDR1 and CDR2: SGHRS and YFSETQ. The DNA of the CDR3 is TGCGCCAGCAGCTTGACCCTAGCGGGAGCGTCGGACAATGAGCAGTTCTTC. Translating it yields CASSLTLAGASDNEQFF.

V is TRBV12-3 or TRBV12-4 and J is TRBJ2-7, with TRBD2 as a possible D gene (5 bases). V was cut by 5 bases and J by 9 bases, with 17 bases left in between. This CDR3 has 13 amino acids. CDR3 sequence: CASSTSPGKAQYF. The DNA of the CDR3 is TGTGCCAGCAGTACCTCTCCGGGGAAGGCGCAGTACTTC.